This T cell receptor beta chain was identified during a study of lymphopenia after photon versus proton radiotherapy. Study outcomes and limitations: Authors raise, but do not show, better survival with proton therapy. After the lymphocyte nadir, photon-treated repertoires showed oligoclonal expansion, especially of CD8+ Temra cells. Post-nadir TCR diversity decline inversely tracked overall survival among those who died.

This CDR3 has 14 residues. Germline-derived CDR1 and CDR2 are MDHEN and SYDVKM. V lost 6 bases to trimming and J lost 2 bases, with 11 bases between them. Clones were read by immunoSEQ multiplex PCR, and TCRdb kept only the in-frame ones, dropping some. The sample carries approximately 160,000 clones, approximately 90% recorded once. Concerning this clone: Its antigen is not identified.

This receptor was obtained from a man aged 50-60 years with gastric cancer. The input for sequencing was peripheral blood, taken from a patient treated with photon-based radiotherapy. This rearrangement joins TRBV28 to TRBJ1-3; possible D gene TRBD1, 6 bases. CDR3 DNA sequence: TGTGCCAGCAGACTCCAGGGGACTGGAAACACCATATATTTT. Protein product: CASRLQGTGNTIYF.